These T cell receptor beta chains were read from a single sample in a study of T-cell reconstitution after alpha-beta-depleted transplantation in children. TCRdb fed the PCR reads into MiXCR, producing one record per CDR3 protein. The data hold around 380,000 distinct CDR3 sequences, with about 11% observed a single time. The material was PBMCs from the stem cell graft donor, obtained from the stem cell graft. These receptors all come from a human donor who donated a stem cell graft to a child with acute myeloid leukemia. The CDR3 runs from the conserved cysteine through the conserved F or W. The order of the fields is CDR3 DNA, CDR3 protein, J gene, D gene, V gene, clone size. The D gene is left open where the match is weak. The size of a clone is reported for some rows only, either as once, few or many, or as a class for expanded clones.

TGCAGTGCTGGGTGGGGGATTGGCTATGGCTACACCTTC,CSAGWGIGYGYTF,TRBJ1-2,NA,TRBV20-1,few
TGTGCCAGCAGTGGACACCGACCTGGAGGGGCGGCGACGAACACCGGGGAGCTGTTTTTT,CASSGHRPGGAATNTGELFF,TRBJ2-2,NA,TRBV6-1,NA
TGTGCCAGCAGCTTATTTTCCGAGAACACCGGGGAGCTGTTTTTT,CASSLFSENTGELFF,TRBJ2-2,NA,TRBV7-9,NA
TGTGCCAGCAGCTTCGGGAGGGCGAACACCGGGGAGCTGTTTTTT,CASSFGRANTGELFF,TRBJ2-2,TRBD2,TRBV7-8,NA
TGTGCCAGCCGAGACAGGGGGGACACCGGGGAGCTGTTTTTT,CASRDRGDTGELFF,TRBJ2-2,TRBD1,TRBV4-2,NA
TGTGCCAGCAGTTTAGCGTCGACTAGCGGCTACAATGAGCAGTTCTTC,CASSLASTSGYNEQFF,TRBJ2-1,TRBD2,TRBV12-3/TRBV12-4,NA
TGTGCCAGCAGTTACTCTGGCGGGAGTCATGAGCAGTTCTTC,CASSYSGGSHEQFF,TRBJ2-1,TRBD2,TRBV6-2/TRBV6-3,NA
TGTGCCAGCAGCCAAGGGGGCAGGAACTATGGCTACACCTTC,CASSQGGRNYGYTF,TRBJ1-2,NA,TRBV3-1,few
TGCAGTGTTAACGGGCGGCGGGATGGGGCCAGCACAGATACGCAGTATTTT,CSVNGRRDGASTDTQYF,TRBJ2-3,NA,TRBV20-1,few
TGTGCCAGCAGTTATCGACAGGAGGGTCTTAGCAATCAGCCCCAGCATTTT,CASSYRQEGLSNQPQHF,TRBJ1-5,NA,TRBV6-5,few
TGCAGTGCTCCGGGACTAGCGACAGATACGCAGTATTTT,CSAPGLATDTQYF,TRBJ2-3,TRBD2,TRBV20-1,NA
TGCAGCGTTGAGTCTACGGGCGGGTTCTATGGCTACACCTTC,CSVESTGGFYGYTF,TRBJ1-2,NA,TRBV29-1,NA
TGCAGTGCTAGGGATGCGGGGGGGTCCGGTGAGCAGTTCTTC,CSARDAGGSGEQFF,TRBJ2-1,TRBD2,TRBV20-1,NA
TGTGCCACCAGCCGCACGGCCGGAGCTGCCTACGAGCAGTACTTC,CATSRTAGAAYEQYF,TRBJ2-7,NA,TRBV15,NA
TGTGCCAGCAGCTTAGAACAGGGGAACCAAGAGACCCAGTACTTC,CASSLEQGNQETQYF,TRBJ2-5,TRBD1,TRBV7-6,NA
TGTGCCAGCAGCCGAGGATTAGGGGCGGTCGGGGCCAACGTCCTGACTTTC,CASSRGLGAVGANVLTF,TRBJ2-6,NA,TRBV5-6,many
TGTGCCAGCAGCCGAGGACTAGCGGGCGAGATCGGGGGAGATACGCAGTATTTT,CASSRGLAGEIGGDTQYF,TRBJ2-3,TRBD2,TRBV3-1,NA
TGTGCCAGCAGTTACTCGGGGGCTGAGTCAGGACCTAACTATGGCTACACCTTC,CASSYSGAESGPNYGYTF,TRBJ1-2,NA,TRBV6-2/TRBV6-3,NA
TGTGCCAGCACCGTAGGGGTTACTGAAGCTTTCTTT,CASTVGVTEAFF,TRBJ1-1,NA,TRBV12-3/TRBV12-4,few
TGCAGCGTTGATTTGGGCTACACCTTC,CSVDLGYTF,TRBJ1-2,NA,TRBV29-1,few
TGTGCCAGCAGCTTCTTTGTAGTAGGGGGGAATTTCACAGATACGCAGTATTTT,CASSFFVVGGNFTDTQYF,TRBJ2-3,NA,TRBV11-2,few
TGCTGTGCTAGAGTTTTCGGGGGGCAGTTCTTC,CCARVFGGQFF,TRBJ2-1,NA,TRBV20-1,NA
TGCGCCAGCGCGGGGGAGGGCCGGGAGACCCAGTACTTC,CASAGEGRETQYF,TRBJ2-5,TRBD2,TRBV5-1,NA
TGCGCCAGCAGCCAAGGCCCGGCCGGGGAGCTGTTTTTT,CASSQGPAGELFF,TRBJ2-2,NA,TRBV4-1,NA
TGCAGTGCTAGCCTGACAGGGGGCGGGGGGGAGACCCAGTACTTC,CSASLTGGGGETQYF,TRBJ2-5,TRBD1,TRBV20-1,NA
TGTGCCAGCAGTTCCAACACACACGGGGAGCTGTTTTTT,CASSSNTHGELFF,TRBJ2-2,NA,TRBV12-3/TRBV12-4,few
TGCGCCAGCAGCTTGGGAGTAGGGGGCATCGACACTGAAGCTTTCTTT,CASSLGVGGIDTEAFF,TRBJ1-1,TRBD1,TRBV5-1,NA
TGTGCCACCAGCAGTTCGGGACATCTCTACGAGCAGTACTTC,CATSSSGHLYEQYF,TRBJ2-7,NA,TRBV15,NA
TGTGCCAGCAGTCCATCGTCCCGGGCAACTAATGAAAAACTGTTTTTT,CASSPSSRATNEKLFF,TRBJ1-4,NA,TRBV7-9,few
TGTGCCAGCTCACCAGGAGCAAATCAGCCCCAGCATTTT,CASSPGANQPQHF,TRBJ1-5,NA,TRBV18,NA